These 27 T cell receptor beta chains originate from one sample sequenced in a study of shared clonotypes between healthy human individuals. CD45RO-negative, CCR7-positively selected cells formed the naive CD8 fraction, excluding terminally differentiated effector memory CD45RA+ cells. Profiling relied on immunoSEQ multiplex PCR, and the TCRdb table lists in-frame clones only, not all of them. The table includes over 2,000,000 clones, around 95% detected once. The material sequenced was naive CD8+ T cells from PBMCs. Source of these receptors: a man in his late teens or twenties in good health. Some clones in this sample may be carry-over from other donors' samples.

V usage is TRBV2 and J usage is TRBJ2-6; 7 bases align to TRBD2. Germline trimming cut 3 bases from V and 0 bases from J; bases unmatched to any gene: 2. The CDR3 extends over 16 amino acids. CDR1 and CDR2 (germline): SNHLY, FYNNEI. The CDR3 sequence is CASSEGRASGANVLTF. Written as DNA, the CDR3 is TGTGCCAGCAGTGAGGGGAGGGCCTCTGGGGCCAACGTCCTGACTTTC.

In regard to this clone: The sample has other DNA sequences that encode this CDR3 too. This chain joins TRBV29-1 and TRBJ2-5; 12 bases fit TRBD2. The DNA end is more similar to TRBJ2-7, so the J call may be wrong. Germline loops: CDR1 SQVTM, CDR2 ANQGSEA. CDR3 length: 14 residues. CDR3 sequence reads: CSVETSGRSYEQYF. The CDR3 coding sequence is TGCAGCGTGGAAACTAGCGGGAGGTCTTACGAGCAGTACTTC.

The chain carries TRBV11-2 and TRBJ2-1, with D perhaps TRBD2 (5 bases). The CDR3 runs 11 residues. Germline V gene sequence: CDR1 SGHAT, CDR2 FQNNGV. Trimming stripped 6 bases from V and 6 bases from J, with 6 bases between. The CDR3 region has the DNA TGTGCCAGCAGAGGAGGCAATGAGCAGTTCTTC. Protein sequence: CASRGGNEQFF.

The rearrangement joins TRBV28 to TRBJ2-1, with D perhaps matching TRBD2 (6 bases). Germline CDR1 MDHEN, CDR2 SYDVKM. The CDR3 spans 13 residues. V lost 5 bases and J 5 bases, leaving 10 bases between the germline ends. The CDR3 nucleotides read TGTGCCAGCAGTCCCGTAGCGGACAATGAGCAGTTCTTC. It yields the protein CASSPVADNEQFF. The full variable domain, its missing parts supplied by reference TRBV28 and TRBJ2-1, is DVKVTQSSRYLVKRTGEKVFLECVQDMDHENMFWYRQDPGLGLRLIYFSYDVKMKEKGDIPEGYSVSREKKERFSLILESASTNQTSMYLCASSPVADNEQFFGPGTRLTVL.

This chain links TRBV7-3 with TRBJ2-7; 8 positions agree with TRBD1. The germline CDR1 and CDR2 sequences are SGHTA and FQGTGA. The CDR3 extends over 15 amino acids. The J segment lost 0 bases and the V segment lost 6 bases, leaving 7 bases of the junction unmatched. The CDR3: CASSRDRMSSYEQYF. The CDR3 coding sequence is TGTGCCAGCAGTCGGGACAGGATGAGCTCCTACGAGCAGTACTTC. The full variable domain, rest sourced from reference TRBV7-3 and TRBJ2-7, is GAGVSQTPSNKVTEKGKYVELRCDPISGHTALYWYRQSLGQGPEFLIYFQGTGAADDSGLPNDRFFAVRPEGSVSTLKIQRTERGDSAVYLCASSRDRMSSYEQYFGPGTRLTVT.

The chain couples TRBV27 to TRBJ2-3; D is undetermined. The CDR3 is 16 residues long. Trimming removed 1 base from V and 0 bases from J, with 11 bases in between. CDR1 and CDR2 (germline): MNHEY, SMNVEV (reference sequence). CDR3 amino acids: CASSLFSRLSTDTQYF. The CDR3 DNA follows: TGTGCCAGCAGTTTATTTTCGAGACTGAGCACAGATACGCAGTATTTT.

The chain carries TRBV4-1 and TRBJ1-1, with D possibly matching TRBD1 (6 bases). In germline, CDR1 is MGHRA, CDR2 YSYEKL. The length of the CDR3 is 16 residues. Between the trimmed V and J ends, which lost 1 base and 2 bases, there was a span of 14 bases. The CDR3 DNA is TGCGCCAGCAGCCAAGGACAGGATATTAGAAACACTGAAGCTTTCTTT. This translates into CASSQGQDIRNTEAFF.

This clone was detected once. The rearrangement links TRBV2 to TRBJ1-2, with TRBD1 matching over 11 bases. In germline, CDR1 is SNHLY, CDR2 FYNNEI. The CDR3 is 14 amino acids. The V segment lost 6 bases and the J segment 8 bases; nucleotides outside the gene matches: 8. The CDR3 spells CASSGQGARGGYTF. The CDR3 region has the DNA TGTGCCAGCAGCGGACAGGGGGCGCGGGGCGGCTACACCTTC.

This chain connects TRBV5-4 to TRBJ1-2; 7 nucleotides agree with TRBD1. The CDR3 consists of 16 residues. Germline CDR1 reads SGHNT; CDR2 reads YYREEE (reference sequence). Trimming took 5 bases from V and 1 from J; bases not matched to a gene: 11. CDR3 in DNA: TGTGCCAGCAGACGGGACAGCAACAATTTTAACTATGGCTACACCTTC. It yields the protein CASRRDSNNFNYGYTF.

This clone was observed once. The V gene is TRBV18, the J gene TRBJ1-2; TRBD1 agrees at 9 bases. V gave up 2 bases and J gave up 11 bases; unmatched junction bases: 15. Looked up from germline, CDR1 is KGHSH and CDR2 is LQKENI. This CDR3 has 16 residues. The CDR3 reads CASSPTEQGARLRYTF. The CDR3 DNA follows: TGTGCCAGCTCACCAACCGAACAGGGGGCGCGGTTAAGATACACCTTC. Variable domain in full (rest from reference TRBV18 and TRBJ1-2): NAGVMQNPRHLVRRRGQEARLRCSPMKGHSHVYWYRQLPEEGLKFMVYLQKENIIDESGMPKERFSAEFPKEGPSILRIQQVVRGDSAAYFCASSPTEQGARLRYTFGSGTRLTVV.

This rearrangement joins TRBV19 to TRBJ2-5; 7 bases map to TRBD1. Germline V lookup: CDR1 LNHDA, CDR2 SQIVND (reference sequence). The J segment lost 5 bases and the V segment lost 2 bases, leaving 8 bases of the junction unmatched. The CDR3 contains 15 residues. CDR3 nucleotide sequence: TGTGCCAGTAGTATAAGGGACAGCGGCTTGGAGACCCAGTACTTC. Translated: CASSIRDSGLETQYF. Looking up the rest from reference TRBV19 and TRBJ2-5 gives the full variable domain: DGGITQSPKYLFRKEGQNVTLSCEQNLNHDAMYWYRQDPGQGLRLIYYSQIVNDFQKGDIAEGYSVSREKKESFPLTVTSAQKNPTAFYLCASSIRDSGLETQYFGPGTRLLVL.

The chain links TRBV5-4 to TRBJ2-5; 9 bases fit TRBD1. CDR1 and CDR2 from the germline V gene are SGHNT and YYREEE (reference sequence). V lost 0 bases to trimming and J lost 4 bases; unmatched junction nucleotides: 4. This CDR3 region has 15 residues. The CDR3 DNA reads as TGTGCCAGCAGCTTGGTGGGGACAGGGACAGAGACCCAGTACTTC. Its protein is CASSLVGTGTETQYF.

The V and J genes are TRBV7-3 and TRBJ2-2; 10 nucleotides align to TRBD2. J gave up 5 bases and V 5 bases, and 11 bases lay outside the gene matches. The V gene's germline CDR1 is SGHTA and CDR2 FQGTGA. The CDR3 has 17 residues. The CDR3 region has the DNA TGTGCCAGCAGCCTTAATCCTAGCGGGAGCGGGACCGGGGAGCTGTTTTTT. This sequence encodes CASSLNPSGSGTGELFF.

The chain uses TRBV6-1 and TRBJ2-5; 11 nucleotides agree with TRBD1. The CDR3 spans 16 residues. The germline CDR1 and CDR2 sequences are MNHNS and SASEGT. Trimming removed 3 bases from V and 4 bases from J; junction bases left unmatched: 7. The CDR3 spells CASSDPGQGVRETQYF. The CDR3 DNA sequence: TGTGCCAGCAGTGATCCGGGACAGGGGGTTCGAGAGACCCAGTACTTC.

This chain links TRBV5-1 with TRBJ1-1; no reliable D call. The CDR3 totals 20 residues. V was trimmed by 0 bases and J by 0 bases, leaving 24 bases between them. Germline lookup yields CDR1 SGHRS and CDR2 YFSETQ. In DNA, the CDR3 is TGCGCCAGCAGCTTGGGCGGCCCAGCCCTACGGCTAGGAATGAACACTGAAGCTTTCTTT. It is translated as CASSLGGPALRLGMNTEAFF.

The V and J genes are TRBV30 and TRBJ1-5, with D unclear. Germline V CDR1 and CDR2: GTSNPN, SVGIG (reference sequence). Deletions cut 2 bases from V and 6 bases from J, with 11 bases between. The CDR3 is 13 amino acids. The chain's CDR3 is CAWSNPQAQPQHF. DNA for the CDR3: TGTGCCTGGAGTAACCCCCAGGCTCAGCCCCAGCATTTT.

This clone was counted a single time. The V gene is TRBV18, the J gene TRBJ2-7; 11 bases map to TRBD1. CDR1 KGHSH and CDR2 LQKENI come from the germline V gene. The junction had 3 bases not matched to a gene; V was cut back by 3 bases and J by 5 bases. The CDR3 consists of 14 residues. In nucleotides, the CDR3 is TGTGCCAGCTCACCGGACAGGGGGCCCCACGAGCAGTACTTC. This codes for CASSPDRGPHEQYF.

V and J are TRBV5-4 and TRBJ2-7; 9 bases align to TRBD1. J gave up 3 bases and V 9 bases, and 7 bases lay outside the gene matches. The CDR3 runs 13 residues. Germline V gene data show CDR1 as SGHNT and CDR2 as YYREEE (reference sequence). The CDR3 here is CATGQGLGYEQYF. The CDR3, as DNA: TGTGCCACTGGACAGGGGTTGGGCTACGAGCAGTACTTC.

This chain joins TRBV30 and TRBJ2-1, with a tentative D call TRBD2 (6 bases). The germline V and J ends were trimmed by 2 bases and 7 bases, with 12 bases remaining between them. Germline V gene sequence: CDR1 GTSNPN, CDR2 SVGIG (reference sequence). The CDR3 loop spans 13 amino acids. The CDR3 loop is CAWSTGTLNEQFF. DNA for the CDR3: TGTGCCTGGAGTACTGGGACTTTAAATGAGCAGTTCTTC.

The rearrangement joins TRBV7-9 to TRBJ2-3; D gene ambiguous. V shed 1 base and J shed 2 bases, with 13 bases lying between them. The CDR3 is made up of 16 amino acids. The germline gives CDR1 SEHNR, CDR2 FQNEAQ (reference sequence). CDR3 DNA sequence: TGTGCCAGCAGCTTAGGGGGTGTGCGTGACACAGATACGCAGTATTTT. This sequence encodes CASSLGGVRDTDTQYF.

The chain combines TRBV11-2 with TRBJ1-1; TRBD1 is a possible D gene (5 bases). Germline CDR1 reads SGHAT; CDR2 reads FQNNGV. The CDR3 runs 14 residues. V lost 2 bases to trimming and J lost 1 base, with 8 bases between them. In DNA, the CDR3 is TGTGCCAGCAGCTTATTTAGGGGGAACACTGAAGCTTTCTTT. This sequence encodes CASSLFRGNTEAFF.

The V gene is TRBV27, the J gene TRBJ1-1; D not resolved. The V end lost 2 bases, the J end lost 4 bases, and 14 bases lay between the germline ends. The CDR3 totals 15 residues. Germline loops: CDR1 MNHEY, CDR2 SMNVEV (reference sequence). Here the CDR3 DNA reads TGTGCCAGCAGTTTAGCAGCAGGTCTGCGCACTGAAGCTTTCTTT. Translated: CASSLAAGLRTEAFF.

The chain recombines TRBV7-8 with TRBJ2-7; weak D call: TRBD1 (5 bases). Germline CDR1 is SGHVS and CDR2 is FQNEAQ. V was pared by 5 bases and J by 0 bases, with 11 bases between. This CDR3 has 14 amino acids. CDR3 bases: TGTGCCAGCAGCCCCGAGGACAACTCCTACGAGCAGTACTTC. Encoded protein: CASSPEDNSYEQYF. The full variable domain, in which reference TRBV7-8 and TRBJ2-7 provide the parts outside the CDR3, is GAGVSQSPRYKVAKRGQDVALRCDPISGHVSLFWYQQALGQGPEFLTYFQNEAQLDKSGLPSDRFFAERPEGSVSTLKIQRTQQEDSAVYLCASSPEDNSYEQYFGPGTRLTVT.

The V and J genes are TRBV28 and TRBJ2-7; D possibly corresponds to TRBD2 (5 bases). The length of the CDR3 is 14 residues. Germline CDR1 reads MDHEN; CDR2 reads SYDVKM. V was clipped by 3 bases and J by 6 bases, with 15 bases between them. For the CDR3, the DNA is TGTGCCAGCAGTTTGGGGAGTGGTTCTCTCGAGCAGTACTTC. Residues: CASSLGSGSLEQYF.

The genes are TRBV6-5 and TRBJ2-1; a weak D match, TRBD1 (6 bases). V gave up 6 bases and J gave up 2 bases, with 14 bases separating them. CDR1 is MNHEY and CDR2 is SVGAGI in the germline V gene. The CDR3 covers 15 residues. The CDR3 loop is CASSFRDTTYNEQFF. The CDR3, as DNA: TGTGCCAGCAGCTTCCGGGACACGACCTACAATGAGCAGTTCTTC.

This clone was observed a handful of times. This sample includes further DNA sequences coding for the same CDR3. This sequence joins TRBV29-1 and TRBJ2-3, with 9 bases identical to TRBD1. J gave up 4 bases and V 7 bases, and 0 bases lay outside the gene matches. CDR1 and CDR2 (germline): SQVTM, ANQGSEA. This CDR3 has 11 residues. The CDR3 spells CSGTGADTQYF. The CDR3 nucleotides are TGCAGCGGGACAGGGGCAGATACGCAGTATTTT.

V and J are TRBV27 and TRBJ2-7; D may be TRBD1 (6 bases). The length of the CDR3 is 14 residues. V was cut by 3 bases and J by 4 bases, with 13 bases left in between. Germline CDR1 and CDR2: MNHEY and SMNVEV (reference sequence). CDR3 in DNA: TGTGCCAGCAGTTTGTGGGCAGGGGATTACGAGCAGTACTTC. It translates to CASSLWAGDYEQYF.